This note documents a single T cell receptor (beta chain) sequence. The antigen remains undetermined. V shed 2 bases and J 0 bases; nucleotides not matched to a gene: 7. Germline assignment: CDR1 LNHNV and CDR2 YYDKDF (reference sequence). This CDR3 is built from 18 residues. These data belong to a study of blood T cells in healthy people across ages. Looking at the study overall: Through template switching, about one barcoded beta molecule was captured per two T cells, as measured in model experiments.

General study findings and limits: Aged donors had fewer naive CD4+ cells and lower diversity than long-lived donors.

For the second PCR, which ran for about 7 to 11 cycles, a sample-barcoded 5' primer and a J-beta primer mix were used. TCRdb reprocessed the 5' RACE reads via MiXCR and lists one record per CDR3 protein. Of about 1.6 million distinct CDR3 sequences detected, roughly 32% appear once; the ten largest clones hold about 11%. Donors ranged from about 6 to 90 years old and were healthy Caucasians in Russia. The V and J genes are TRBV15 and TRBJ2-7; 13 bases agree with TRBD2. Sequenced sample: blood. The source of this sequence is a woman aged 25-40 years in good health. CDR3 sequence: CATSRRLAGGPSSYEQYF. The CDR3 region has the DNA TGTGCCACCAGCAGAAGACTAGCGGGGGGCCCGAGCTCCTACGAGCAGTACTTC.